This TCR beta chain was observed in a study of immune cell composition in non-small cell lung cancer. In the study overall: Lung adenocarcinoma or squamous carcinoma made up most tumours. Study outcomes and limitations: Top 10 clone scores and clonality were higher in squamous than adenocarcinoma.

To note about this clone: The antigen remains unidentified.

Assay: immunoSEQ multiplex PCR; the TCRdb copy retains only in-frame clones and omits some. This sample has roughly 7,000 clones, with around three quarters found just once. Germline V gene lookup returns CDR1 LNHNV and CDR2 YYDKDF (reference sequence). V was trimmed by 3 bases and J by 0 bases, leaving 21 bases between them. The CDR3 totals 19 residues. The chain joins TRBV15 to TRBJ2-1; tentatively, D is TRBD2 (6 bases). The receptor was derived from a human donor with non-small cell lung cancer. The sample consisted of lung tumor tissue. The CDR3 DNA is TGTGCCACCAGCAGGAGACCGTTCGGACTATCCTCCTCCTACAATGAGCAGTTCTTC. It yields the protein CATSRRPFGLSSSYNEQFF.